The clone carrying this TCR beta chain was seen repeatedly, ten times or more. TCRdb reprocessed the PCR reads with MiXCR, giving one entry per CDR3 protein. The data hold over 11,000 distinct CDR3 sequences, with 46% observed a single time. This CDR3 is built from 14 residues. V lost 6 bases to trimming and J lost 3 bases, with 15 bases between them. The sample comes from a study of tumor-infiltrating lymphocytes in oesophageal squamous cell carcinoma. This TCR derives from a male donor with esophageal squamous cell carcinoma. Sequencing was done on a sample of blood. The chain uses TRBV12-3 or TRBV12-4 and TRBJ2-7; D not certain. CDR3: CASSFQAGVYEQYF. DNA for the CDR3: TGTGCCAGCAGCTTCCAGGCAGGAGTCTACGAGCAGTACTTC.